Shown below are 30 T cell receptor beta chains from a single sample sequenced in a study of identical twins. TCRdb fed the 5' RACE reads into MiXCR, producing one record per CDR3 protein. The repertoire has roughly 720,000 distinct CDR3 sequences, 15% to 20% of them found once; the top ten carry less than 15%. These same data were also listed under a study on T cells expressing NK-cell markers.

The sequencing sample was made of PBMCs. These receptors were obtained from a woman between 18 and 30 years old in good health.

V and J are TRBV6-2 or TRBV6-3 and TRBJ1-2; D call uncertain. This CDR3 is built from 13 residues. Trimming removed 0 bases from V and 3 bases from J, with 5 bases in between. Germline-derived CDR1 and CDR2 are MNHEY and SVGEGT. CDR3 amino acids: CASSYSSYYGYTF. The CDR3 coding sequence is TGTGCCAGCAGTTACTCCAGCTACTATGGCTACACCTTC.

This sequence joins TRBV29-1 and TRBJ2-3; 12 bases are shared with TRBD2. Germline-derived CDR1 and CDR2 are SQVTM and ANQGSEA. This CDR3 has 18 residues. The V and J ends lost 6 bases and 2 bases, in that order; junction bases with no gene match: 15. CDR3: CSVKRLAGAPFLTDTQYF. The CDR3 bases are TGCAGCGTCAAGCGACTAGCGGGGGCCCCCTTCCTCACAGATACGCAGTATTTT.

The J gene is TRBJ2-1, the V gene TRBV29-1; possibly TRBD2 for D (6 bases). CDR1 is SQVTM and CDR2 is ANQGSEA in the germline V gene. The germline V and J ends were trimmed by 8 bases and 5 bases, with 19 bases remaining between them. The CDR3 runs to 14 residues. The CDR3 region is CSSIWGRRDNEQFF. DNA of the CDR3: TGCAGCTCAATTTGGGGGAGGAGGGACAATGAGCAGTTCTTC.

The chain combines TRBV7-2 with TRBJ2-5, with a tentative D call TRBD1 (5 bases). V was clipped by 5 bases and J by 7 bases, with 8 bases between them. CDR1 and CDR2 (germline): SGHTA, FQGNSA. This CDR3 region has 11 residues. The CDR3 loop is CASSQGRTQYF. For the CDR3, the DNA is TGTGCCAGCAGCCAGGGTAGGACCCAGTACTTC.

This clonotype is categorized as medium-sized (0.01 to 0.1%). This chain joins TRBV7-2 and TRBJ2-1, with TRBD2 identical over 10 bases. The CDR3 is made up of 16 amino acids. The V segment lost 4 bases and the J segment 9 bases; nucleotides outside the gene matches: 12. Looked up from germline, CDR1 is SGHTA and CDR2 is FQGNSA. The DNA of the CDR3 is TGTGCCAGCAGCTCACGGGCTAGCGGGGGTCATAGTGAGCAGTTCTTC. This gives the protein CASSSRASGGHSEQFF. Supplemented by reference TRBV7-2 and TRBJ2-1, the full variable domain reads GAGVSQSPSNKVTEKGKDVELRCDPISGHTALYWYRQSLGQGLEFLIYFQGNSAPDKSGLPSDRFSAERTGGSVSTLTIQRTQQEDSAVYLCASSSRASGGHSEQFFGPGTRLTVL.

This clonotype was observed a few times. The DNA for the CDR3 is TGCGCCAGCAGCTACGAACACCCAGGGAGGGAGGCCGGGGAGCTGTTTTTT. This codes for CASSYEHPGREAGELFF. The chain carries TRBV5-1 and TRBJ2-2, with TRBD2 identical over 7 bases. The CDR3 totals 17 residues. CDR1 is SGHRS, CDR2 YFSETQ, per germline. V dropped 3 bases and J dropped 6; count of bases not matched to a gene: 14. Together with reference TRBV5-1 and TRBJ2-2, the CDR3 gives the full variable domain: KAGVTQTPRYLIKTRGQQVTLSCSPISGHRSVSWYQQTPGQGLQFLFEYFSETQRNKGNFPGRFSGRQFSNSRSEMNVSTLELGDSALYLCASSYEHPGREAGELFFGEGSRLTVL.

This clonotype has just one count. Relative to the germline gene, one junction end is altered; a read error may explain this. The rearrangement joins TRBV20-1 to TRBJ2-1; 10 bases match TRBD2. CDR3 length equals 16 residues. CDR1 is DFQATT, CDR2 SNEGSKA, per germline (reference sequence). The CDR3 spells CCASRASGGVYNEQFF. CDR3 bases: TGCTGTGCTAGTCGGGCTAGCGGGGGAGTATACAATGAGCAGTTCTTC.

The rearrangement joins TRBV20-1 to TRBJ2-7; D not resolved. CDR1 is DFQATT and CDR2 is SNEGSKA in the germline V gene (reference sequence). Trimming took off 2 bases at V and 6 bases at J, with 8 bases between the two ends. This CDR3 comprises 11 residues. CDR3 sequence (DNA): TGCAGTGCTAGACGGGCACGCGAGCAGTACTTC. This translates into CSARRAREQYF.

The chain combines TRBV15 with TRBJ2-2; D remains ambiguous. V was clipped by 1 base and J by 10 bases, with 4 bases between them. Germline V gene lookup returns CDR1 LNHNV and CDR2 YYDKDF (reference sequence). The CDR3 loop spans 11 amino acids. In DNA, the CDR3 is TGTGCCACCAGCAGAGCTCCGGAGCTGTTTTTT. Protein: CATSRAPELFF.

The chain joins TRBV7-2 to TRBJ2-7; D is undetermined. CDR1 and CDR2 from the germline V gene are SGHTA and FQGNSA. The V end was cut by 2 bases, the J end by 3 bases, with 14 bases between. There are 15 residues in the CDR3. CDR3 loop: CASSLQPSTHYEQYF. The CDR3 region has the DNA TGTGCCAGCAGCTTACAACCCAGTACTCACTACGAGCAGTACTTC.

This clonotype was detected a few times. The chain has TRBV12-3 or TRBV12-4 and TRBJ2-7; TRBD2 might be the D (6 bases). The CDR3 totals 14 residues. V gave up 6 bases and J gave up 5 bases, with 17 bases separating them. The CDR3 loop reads CASRGLSQGHEQYF. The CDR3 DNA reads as TGTGCCAGCAGGGGACTCTCTCAGGGCCACGAGCAGTACTTC.

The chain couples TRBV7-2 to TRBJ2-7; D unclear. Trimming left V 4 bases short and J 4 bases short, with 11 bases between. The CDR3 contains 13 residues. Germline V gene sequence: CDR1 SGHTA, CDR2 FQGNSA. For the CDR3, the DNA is TGTGCCAGCAGCTCGGCCTCAGCTTACGAGCAGTACTTC. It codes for CASSSASAYEQYF.

CDR3 sequence (DNA): TGCGCCAGCAGCTTGGAGGCTGGTTCCGTCTATGGCTACACCTTC. Translating gives CASSLEAGSVYGYTF. The genes are TRBV5-1 and TRBJ1-2; D is uncertain. The CDR3 consists of 15 residues. V was shortened by 0 bases and J by 4 bases, with 13 bases between the two germline ends. CDR1 is SGHRS, CDR2 YFSETQ, per germline.

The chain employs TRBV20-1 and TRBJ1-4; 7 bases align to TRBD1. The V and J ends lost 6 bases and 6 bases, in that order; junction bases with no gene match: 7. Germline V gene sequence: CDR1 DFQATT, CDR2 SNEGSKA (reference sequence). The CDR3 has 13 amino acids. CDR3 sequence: CSARDSGDEKLFF. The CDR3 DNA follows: TGCAGTGCACGGGACAGCGGAGATGAAAAACTGTTTTTT.

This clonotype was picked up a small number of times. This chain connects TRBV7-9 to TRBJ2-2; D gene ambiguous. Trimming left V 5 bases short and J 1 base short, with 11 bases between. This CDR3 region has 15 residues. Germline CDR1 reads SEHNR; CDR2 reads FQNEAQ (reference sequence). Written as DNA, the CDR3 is TGTGCCAGCAGCCGTAAGGATGGGAACACCGGGGAGCTGTTTTTT. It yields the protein CASSRKDGNTGELFF.

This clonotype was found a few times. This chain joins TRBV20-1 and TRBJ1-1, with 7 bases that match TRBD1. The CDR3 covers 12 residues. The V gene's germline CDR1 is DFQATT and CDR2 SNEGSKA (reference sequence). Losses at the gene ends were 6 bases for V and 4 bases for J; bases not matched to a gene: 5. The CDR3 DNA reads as TGCAGTGCACCCGACAGGGTCACTGAAGCTTTCTTT. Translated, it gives CSAPDRVTEAFF.

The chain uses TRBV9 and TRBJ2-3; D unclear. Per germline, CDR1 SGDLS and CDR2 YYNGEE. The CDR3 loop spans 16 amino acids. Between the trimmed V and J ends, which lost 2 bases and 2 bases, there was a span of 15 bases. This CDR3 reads CASSVRPRPNTDTQYF. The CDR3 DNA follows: TGTGCCAGCAGCGTGAGACCACGTCCTAACACAGATACGCAGTATTTT.

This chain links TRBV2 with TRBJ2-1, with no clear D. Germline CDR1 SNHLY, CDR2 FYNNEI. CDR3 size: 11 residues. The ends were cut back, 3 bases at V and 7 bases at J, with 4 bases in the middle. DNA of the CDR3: TGTGCCAGCAGTGATCTAAATGAGCAGTTCTTC. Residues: CASSDLNEQFF.

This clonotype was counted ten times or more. Here the CDR3 DNA reads TGTGCCAGCAGCCAAGCTAGCGGGGGGGCCAATGAGCAGTTCTTC. It specifies CASSQASGGANEQFF. The chain carries TRBV4-2 and TRBJ2-1; TRBD2 aligns across 12 bases. V lost 1 base to trimming and J lost 6 bases; unmatched junction nucleotides: 1. Germline V lookup: CDR1 LGHNA, CDR2 YNFKEQ. The CDR3 contains 15 residues.

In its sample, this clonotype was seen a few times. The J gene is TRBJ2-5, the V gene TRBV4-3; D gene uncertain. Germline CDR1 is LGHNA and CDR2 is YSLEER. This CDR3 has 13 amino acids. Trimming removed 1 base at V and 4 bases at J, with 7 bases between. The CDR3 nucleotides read TGCGCCAGCAGCCAAGCGGTTCGAGAGACCCAGTACTTC. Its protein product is CASSQAVRETQYF.

The CDR3 region is CASTRGTRNTEAFF. CDR3 in DNA: TGTGCCAGCACCCGGGGGACTAGGAACACTGAAGCTTTCTTT. This chain connects TRBV12-3 or TRBV12-4 to TRBJ1-1, with a possible D match to TRBD1 (5 bases). The germline V and J ends were trimmed by 7 bases and 1 base, with 13 bases remaining between them. The CDR3 contains 14 residues.

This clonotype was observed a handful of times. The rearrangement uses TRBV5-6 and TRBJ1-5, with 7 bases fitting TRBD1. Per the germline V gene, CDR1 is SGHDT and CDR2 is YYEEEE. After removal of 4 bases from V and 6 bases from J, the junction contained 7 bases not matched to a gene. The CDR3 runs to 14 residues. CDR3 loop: CASSLTGYGQPQHF. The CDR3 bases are TGTGCCAGCAGCCTGACAGGGTATGGTCAGCCCCAGCATTTT.

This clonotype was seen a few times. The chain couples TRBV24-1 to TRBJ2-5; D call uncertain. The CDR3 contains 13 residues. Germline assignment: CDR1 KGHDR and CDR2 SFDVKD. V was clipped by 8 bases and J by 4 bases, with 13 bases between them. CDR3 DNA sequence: TGTGCCACCACCTTGCGGAGTGGAGAGACCCAGTACTTC. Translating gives CATTLRSGETQYF.

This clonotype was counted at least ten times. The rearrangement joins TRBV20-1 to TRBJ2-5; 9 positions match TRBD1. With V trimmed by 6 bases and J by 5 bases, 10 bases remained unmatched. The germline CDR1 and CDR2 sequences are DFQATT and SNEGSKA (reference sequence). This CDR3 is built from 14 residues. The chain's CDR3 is CSATRTGDWETQYF. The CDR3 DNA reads TGCAGTGCCACTAGGACAGGGGATTGGGAGACCCAGTACTTC.

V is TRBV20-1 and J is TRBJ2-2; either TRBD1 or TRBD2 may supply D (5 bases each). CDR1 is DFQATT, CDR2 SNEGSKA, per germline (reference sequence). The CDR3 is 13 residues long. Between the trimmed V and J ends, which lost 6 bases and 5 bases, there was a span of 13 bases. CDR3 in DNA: TGCAGTGCCAGACTAAAGGGGACCGGGGAGCTGTTTTTT. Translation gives CSARLKGTGELFF.

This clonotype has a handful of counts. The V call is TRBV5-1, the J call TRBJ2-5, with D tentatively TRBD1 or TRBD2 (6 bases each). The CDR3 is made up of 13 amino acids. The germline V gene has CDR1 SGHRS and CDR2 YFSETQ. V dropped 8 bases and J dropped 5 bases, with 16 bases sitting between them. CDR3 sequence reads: CASKVEGGETQYF. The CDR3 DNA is TGCGCCAGTAAAGTTGAGGGGGGTGAGACCCAGTACTTC. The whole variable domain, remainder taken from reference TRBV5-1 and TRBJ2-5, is KAGVTQTPRYLIKTRGQQVTLSCSPISGHRSVSWYQQTPGQGLQFLFEYFSETQRNKGNFPGRFSGRQFSNSRSEMNVSTLELGDSALYLCASKVEGGETQYFGPGTRLLVL.

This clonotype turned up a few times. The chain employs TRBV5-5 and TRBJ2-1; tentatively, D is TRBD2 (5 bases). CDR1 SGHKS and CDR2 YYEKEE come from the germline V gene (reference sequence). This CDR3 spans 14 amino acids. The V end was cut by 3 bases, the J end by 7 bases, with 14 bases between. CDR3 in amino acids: CASSYRGERNEQFF. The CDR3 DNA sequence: TGTGCCAGCAGCTACCGTGGGGAGAGGAATGAGCAGTTCTTC.

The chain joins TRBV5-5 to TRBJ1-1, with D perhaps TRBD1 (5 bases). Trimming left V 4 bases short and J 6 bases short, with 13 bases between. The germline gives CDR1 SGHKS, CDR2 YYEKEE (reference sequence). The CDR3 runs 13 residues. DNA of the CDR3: TGTGCCAGCAGCCTACTTGGGGGAGCTGAAGCTTTCTTT. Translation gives CASSLLGGAEAFF.

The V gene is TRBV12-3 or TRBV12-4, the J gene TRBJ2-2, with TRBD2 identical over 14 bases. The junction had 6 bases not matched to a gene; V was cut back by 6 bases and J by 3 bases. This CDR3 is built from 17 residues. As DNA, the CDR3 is TGTGCCAGCAGCCCTGGGACTAGCGGGAGTTACACCGGGGAGCTGTTTTTT. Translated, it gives CASSPGTSGSYTGELFF.

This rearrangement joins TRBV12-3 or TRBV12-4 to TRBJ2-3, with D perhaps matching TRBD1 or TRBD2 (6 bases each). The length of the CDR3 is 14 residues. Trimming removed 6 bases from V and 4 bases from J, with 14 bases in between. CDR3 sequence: CASSHPRGPDTQYF. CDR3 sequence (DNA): TGTGCCAGCAGCCACCCCCGGGGGCCAGATACGCAGTATTTT.